This T cell receptor (beta chain) was sequenced during a study of response to subunit inactivated influenza vaccine. TCRdb processed the RT-PCR reads anew with MiXCR; each CDR3 protein has one entry. The sample includes about 190,000 distinct CDR3 sequences, approximately 14% seen only once; the top ten take roughly 26%. This clonotype appeared a single time. Its antigen is unknown. The junction shows a germline mismatch at one end, possibly a read error. Per germline, CDR1 SEHNR and CDR2 FQNEAQ (reference sequence). This CDR3 region has 16 residues. The study's findings and limits: Each seasonal influenza vaccination, the authors suggested, recruits few new T cells.

The TCR originated in a man aged 45-65 years who received an inactivated influenza vaccine. Sequenced here: CD8+ T cells sorted from PBMCs, sampled 5 days after vaccination. This chain connects TRBV7-9 to TRBJ2-7, with TRBD1 identical over 9 bases. DNA for the CDR3: TGTGCCAGCAGCTTAGGTGCGGGGACAGGGCGATACGAGCAGCACTTC. Encoded protein: CASSLGAGTGRYEQHF.